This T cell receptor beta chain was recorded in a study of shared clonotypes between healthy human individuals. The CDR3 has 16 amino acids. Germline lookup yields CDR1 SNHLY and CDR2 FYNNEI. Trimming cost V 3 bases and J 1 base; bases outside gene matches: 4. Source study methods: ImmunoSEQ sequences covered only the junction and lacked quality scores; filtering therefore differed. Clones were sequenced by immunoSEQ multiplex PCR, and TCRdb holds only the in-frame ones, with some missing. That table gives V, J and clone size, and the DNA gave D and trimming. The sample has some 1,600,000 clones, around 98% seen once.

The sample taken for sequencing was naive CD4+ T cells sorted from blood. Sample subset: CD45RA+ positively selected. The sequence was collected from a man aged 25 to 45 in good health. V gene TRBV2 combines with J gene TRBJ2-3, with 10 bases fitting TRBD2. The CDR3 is CASSDGLADRTDTQYF. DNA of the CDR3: TGTGCCAGCAGTGACGGACTAGCGGACCGCACAGATACGCAGTATTTT.